Listed here are 17 T cell receptor beta chains from one sample, sequenced in a study of T cells in Graves' hyperthyroidism and ophthalmopathy. TCR beta CDR3 sequences were amplified from RNA transcripts. The primer set for the first-round RT-PCR of the TCR CDR3 was HTBI. TCRdb fed the multiplex PCR reads into MiXCR, producing one record per CDR3 protein. The sample lists about 260,000 distinct CDR3 sequences; less than 20% were seen once. The material sequenced was blood. Every receptor here comes from a woman aged 18-29 years with Graves' ophthalmopathy.

Details on this clonotype: A read error may explain this, as a much larger clone is one base away. This chain connects TRBV6-2 or TRBV6-3 to TRBJ1-1; D remains ambiguous. This CDR3 contains 14 residues. The V gene's germline CDR1 is MNHEY and CDR2 SVGEGT. The CDR3 DNA follows: TGTGCCAGCAGTTACCCCATCCTTAACACTGAAGCTCTCTTT. Encoded protein: CASSYPILNTEALF.

This clonotype was observed many times. This chain joins TRBV7-9 and TRBJ2-5; D not resolved. V was pared by 5 bases and J by 4 bases, with 11 bases between. CDR3 size: 13 residues. Germline V CDR1 and CDR2: SEHNR, FQNEAQ (reference sequence). Here the CDR3 reads CASSPEDSETQYF. CDR3 DNA sequence: TGTGCCAGCAGCCCAGAGGATTCAGAGACCCAGTACTTC.

There are many counts of this clonotype. The chain links TRBV5-1 to TRBJ2-7; unclear D gene. This CDR3 is 15 amino acids long. The germline CDR1 and CDR2 sequences are SGHRS and YFSETQ. V gave up 0 bases and J gave up 3 bases, with 13 bases separating them. The CDR3 is CASSLEKIPNYEQYF. For the CDR3, the DNA is TGCGCCAGCAGCTTGGAAAAGATTCCAAACTACGAGCAGTACTTC. Supplemented by reference TRBV5-1 and TRBJ2-7, the full variable domain reads KAGVTQTPRYLIKTRGQQVTLSCSPISGHRSVSWYQQTPGQGLQFLFEYFSETQRNKGNFPGRFSGRQFSNSRSEMNVSTLELGDSALYLCASSLEKIPNYEQYFGPGTRLTVT.

This clonotype was counted many times. The chain links TRBV15 to TRBJ2-1, with 7 nucleotides matching TRBD2. The germline V gene encodes CDR1 LNHNV and CDR2 YYDKDF (reference sequence). The CDR3 extends over 16 amino acids. With 2 bases clipped from V and 1 base from J, the junction kept 5 bases outside the gene matches. The CDR3 region has the DNA TGTGCCACCAGCAGATCGGAAGCGGGGTCCTACAATGAGCAGTTCTTC. Amino acid sequence: CATSRSEAGSYNEQFF.

This clonotype was detected many times. The chain is built from TRBV12-3 or TRBV12-4 and TRBJ2-1; 10 nucleotides agree with TRBD2. Trimming cost V 2 bases and J 9 bases; bases outside gene matches: 4. The CDR3 spans 14 residues. This CDR3 reads CASSLSASGGEQFF. The CDR3 nucleotides are TGTGCCAGCAGTTTATCCGCTAGCGGGGGTGAGCAGTTCTTC.

This clonotype has at least ten counts. The chain links TRBV10-3 to TRBJ2-3; 8 nucleotides line up with TRBD1. Losses at the gene ends were 4 bases for V and 5 bases for J; bases not matched to a gene: 5. The CDR3 contains 14 residues. Germline V gene data show CDR1 as ENHRY and CDR2 as SYGVKD. DNA for the CDR3: TGTGCCATCAGTGCCGGACAGGGTCAAGATACGCAGTATTTT. This sequence encodes CAISAGQGQDTQYF.

The rearrangement uses TRBV6-2 or TRBV6-3 and TRBJ1-2; D ambiguous. The CDR3 has 11 amino acids. Germline CDR1 reads MNHEY; CDR2 reads SVGEGT. V dropped 6 bases and J dropped 6 bases, with 8 bases sitting between them. CDR3 in amino acids: CASRQLHGYTF. DNA of the CDR3: TGTGCCAGCAGACAGCTTCATGGCTACACCTTC.

This clonotype was found many times. CDR3 loop: CASSFSTGGQETQYF. CDR3 DNA: TGTGCCAGCAGTTTCTCGACAGGGGGGCAAGAGACCCAGTACTTC. The chain has TRBV28 and TRBJ2-5; 9 bases map to TRBD1. V lost 3 bases and J lost 2; bases outside the gene matches: 4. Per the germline V gene, CDR1 is MDHEN and CDR2 is SYDVKM. CDR3 size: 15 residues.

This clonotype appeared many times. This chain connects TRBV3-1 to TRBJ2-1; 16 positions match TRBD2. V lost 1 base and J lost 8; bases outside the gene matches: 2. The V gene's germline CDR1 is LGHDT and CDR2 YNNKEL (reference sequence). The length of the CDR3 is 16 residues. CDR3: CASSQVGLAGGYEQFF. DNA for the CDR3: TGTGCCAGCAGCCAAGTGGGACTAGCGGGGGGGTATGAGCAGTTCTTC.

This clonotype was seen repeatedly, ten times or more. V usage is TRBV30 and J usage is TRBJ1-5, with a tentative D call TRBD1 (6 bases). Germline-derived CDR1 and CDR2 are GTSNPN and SVGIG (reference sequence). Trimming cost V 4 bases and J 2 bases, with 9 bases left between them. This CDR3 comprises 13 residues. In DNA, the CDR3 is TGTGCCTGGAACAGGGACGGCAATCAGCCCCAGCATTTT. Amino acid sequence: CAWNRDGNQPQHF.

The table lists this clonotype with many counts. The J gene is TRBJ2-7, the V gene TRBV7-2; TRBD1 matches at 10 bases. CDR1 and CDR2 (germline): SGHTA, FQGNSA. V lost 1 base, J lost 11 bases, and 8 bases stayed unmatched. The CDR3 is 14 amino acids. The CDR3 DNA is TGTGCCAGCAGCTTAGAGACAGGGGGCCCGTCAAAGTACTTC. This sequence encodes CASSLETGGPSKYF.

At least ten counts were recorded for this clonotype. The chain joins TRBV20-1 to TRBJ2-5; D possibly corresponds to TRBD1 (5 bases). The CDR3 runs 14 residues. The V gene lost 2 bases and the J gene lost 8 bases, with 18 bases spanning the gap. The germline V gene encodes CDR1 DFQATT and CDR2 SNEGSKA (reference sequence). CDR3 sequence: CSARRHTTGQTQYF. CDR3 in DNA: TGCAGTGCTAGAAGACACACGACTGGACAAACCCAGTACTTC.

In its sample, this clonotype was seen many times. In DNA form, the CDR3 reads TGTGCCACCAGCACAGACAGGGGGAAGATGAATGGCTACACCTTC. It codes for CATSTDRGKMNGYTF. The chain has TRBV15 and TRBJ1-2; 9 bases fit TRBD1. With 4 bases clipped from V and 6 bases from J, the junction kept 9 bases outside the gene matches. CDR1 and CDR2 (germline): LNHNV, YYDKDF (reference sequence). There are 15 residues in the CDR3.

This clonotype appeared many times. V gene TRBV2 combines with J gene TRBJ2-2; D is possibly TRBD2 (5 bases). CDR1 SNHLY and CDR2 FYNNEI come from the germline V gene. The CDR3 runs 16 residues. Trimming removed 2 bases at V and 2 bases at J, with 12 bases between. CDR3 DNA: TGTGCCAGCAGTGAATCGGTGGGAGCAAACACCGGGGAGCTGTTTTTT. Amino acid sequence: CASSESVGANTGELFF. Variable domain in full (rest from reference TRBV2 and TRBJ2-2): EPEVTQTPSHQVTQMGQEVILRCVPISNHLYFYWYRQILGQKVEFLVSFYNNEISEKSEIFDDQFSVERPDGSNFTLKIRSTKLEDSAMYFCASSESVGANTGELFFGEGSRLTVL.

The sample holds a few counts of this clonotype. The genes are TRBV12-3 or TRBV12-4 and TRBJ2-2; D gene uncertain. Trimming left V 5 bases short and J 0 bases short, with 10 bases between. The CDR3 sequence is 15 residues long. CDR3 residues: CASSTSRPNTGELFF. Written as DNA, the CDR3 is TGTGCCAGCAGTACTTCCAGACCGAACACCGGGGAGCTGTTTTTT.

Ten or more counts support this clonotype. The J gene is TRBJ2-5, the V gene TRBV20-1; TRBD1 aligns across 7 bases. CDR3 length: 14 amino acids. V gave up 4 bases and J gave up 6 bases; unmatched junction bases: 11. CDR1 DFQATT and CDR2 SNEGSKA come from the germline V gene (reference sequence). This chain's CDR3 is CSANVNQGVKTQYF. Written as DNA, the CDR3 is TGCAGTGCTAACGTAAATCAGGGGGTGAAGACCCAGTACTTC.

This clonotype was detected many times. This chain uses TRBV10-2 with TRBJ2-5; 11 bases are a match to TRBD1. The CDR3 covers 19 residues. V gave up 5 bases and J gave up 5 bases; unmatched junction bases: 19. Germline CDR1 WSHSY, CDR2 SAAADI. CDR3 sequence (DNA): TGCGCCAGCAGTCAAACGGGACAGGGGGAGATCTTCATGGGGGAGACCCAGTACTTC. This sequence encodes CASSQTGQGEIFMGETQYF.